The clone carrying this TCR beta chain has just a few counts. These data originate in a study of blood T cell repertoires in COVID-19. Study-level information: From the United States, Italy and Spain came samples of acute and convalescent COVID-19. PBMCs, B-cell-depleted T cells, or T cells were the source of the cDNA or gDNA that made up the material.

This CDR3 is built from 15 residues. V gave up 4 bases and J gave up 1 base; unmatched junction bases: 6. Germline assignment: CDR1 MNHEY and CDR2 SMNVEV (reference sequence). Under the authors' procedure: Using reference gene primer amplification, nucleated cell counts were estimated. Sequencing used immunoSEQ multiplex PCR; TCRdb keeps in-frame clones, though not all of them. Clone size and V and J calls were adopted from that table, with D and trimming inferred from the DNA. The sample carries roughly 330,000 clones, roughly 83% recorded once. The sample consisted of peripheral blood. The TCR comes from a woman between 45 and 60 years old with acute or convalescent COVID-19. This sequence joins TRBV27 and TRBJ1-2, with TRBD1 matching 7 bases. The DNA of the CDR3 is TGTGCCAGCAGTTCAAGAAGACAGGGTAACTATGGCTACACCTTC. Translating it yields CASSSRRQGNYGYTF.